This T cell receptor beta chain was identified in a study of T cells in Graves' hyperthyroidism and ophthalmopathy. The authors obtained PBMCs from 10 ml of fresh peripheral blood. V was shortened by 6 bases and J by 1 base, with 9 bases between the two germline ends. This CDR3 spans 13 amino acids. General study points: The model anticipated ophthalmopathy a median around six months pre-onset.

Authors of the study amplified TCR beta CDR3 regions from RNA transcripts. HTBI primers drove first-round RT-PCR of the TCR CDR3. TCRdb ran MiXCR on the multiplex PCR reads and lists one entry per CDR3 protein. The sample includes almost 500,000 distinct CDR3 sequences, 22% of them seen just once. This clonotype was picked up many times. The antigen is unknown. Sequencing input: blood. The source of this sequence is a woman aged 65 to 85 with Graves' ophthalmopathy. The chain recombines TRBV12-3 or TRBV12-4 with TRBJ1-1; D uncertain. CDR3 region: CASRPIGNTEAFF. CDR3 nucleotides: TGTGCCAGCAGGCCTATCGGGAACACTGAAGCTTTCTTT.